This T cell receptor beta chain is from a study of identical twins. Only a few counts were recorded for this clonotype. The germline V gene has CDR1 SGHTA and CDR2 FQGTGA. This CDR3 has 15 amino acids. J gave up 3 bases and V 2 bases, and 5 bases lay outside the gene matches. TCRdb independently ran MiXCR on the 5' RACE reads; one entry per CDR3 protein. The profile shows hundreds of thousands of distinct CDR3 sequences, 10% to 15% of them singletons. In addition, the sample was reused for a study of yellow fever vaccine responses in identical twins.

The V and J genes are TRBV7-3 and TRBJ2-7, with 9 positions matching TRBD2. This receptor was taken from a young woman in good health. The sample comprised CD8+ T cells sorted from blood. The CDR3 bases are TGTGCCAGCAGCTTAGCGACTAGCGGCAACTACGAGCAGTACTTC. Residues: CASSLATSGNYEQYF.